Listed below are T cell receptor beta chains from one sample, sequenced in a study of PD-1 blockade in classical Hodgkin lymphoma. Only in-frame clones appear in the TCRdb table, and some are missing; sequencing was by immunoSEQ multiplex PCR. The repertoire consists of some 10,000 clones, with 70% to 90% occurring once and the leading ten covering approximately 39%. Sequences were derived from CD8+ T cells from blood, sampled before the fourth cycle of nivolumab. The receptor source for this set is a human donor with classical Hodgkin lymphoma. The donor label of this sample is uncertain. CDR3s include the opening cysteine and the closing phenylalanine or tryptophan. A D gene is named only where the DNA matches it firmly. Some rows have no size entry. The others give once, few or many, or a class for an expanded clone.

clone_size: few
d_call: NA
j_call: TRBJ1-5
v_call: TRBV19
cdr3_aa: CASSILPESNQPQHF
cdr3_nt: TGTGCCAGTAGTATTCTCCCCGAGAGCAATCAGCCCCAGCATTTT

clone_size: NA
d_call: NA
j_call: TRBJ2-5
v_call: TRBV5-6
cdr3_aa: CASSFSAGTETQYF
cdr3_nt: TGTGCCAGCAGCTTCTCGGCAGGCACAGAGACCCAGTACTTC

clone_size: NA
d_call: TRBD1
j_call: TRBJ2-7
v_call: TRBV7-6
cdr3_aa: CASSSSGGYEQYF
cdr3_nt: TGTGCCAGCAGCTCGTCAGGGGGTTACGAGCAGTACTTC

clone_size: NA
d_call: TRBD1
j_call: TRBJ2-7
v_call: TRBV27
cdr3_aa: CASSLGQGSYEQYF
cdr3_nt: TGTGCCAGCAGCTTGGGACAGGGTTCCTACGAGCAGTACTTC

clone_size: NA
d_call: NA
j_call: TRBJ2-1
v_call: TRBV5-4
cdr3_aa: CASSLAGGAHEQFF
cdr3_nt: TGTGCCAGCAGCTTGGCCGGTGGGGCACATGAGCAGTTCTTC

clone_size: NA
d_call: NA
j_call: TRBJ2-7
v_call: TRBV10-1
cdr3_aa: CASSERGTYEQYF
cdr3_nt: TGCGCCAGCAGTGAGCGCGGAACCTACGAGCAGTACTTC

clone_size: NA
d_call: NA
j_call: TRBJ2-1
v_call: TRBV27
cdr3_aa: CASSLSSSDRSYNEQFF
cdr3_nt: TGTGCCAGCAGTTTATCGTCCAGCGACCGCTCCTACAATGAGCAGTTCTTC

clone_size: NA
d_call: TRBD1
j_call: TRBJ1-1
v_call: TRBV9
cdr3_aa: CASSVSSGTGGLAFF
cdr3_nt: TGTGCCAGCAGCGTTTCCTCCGGGACAGGGGGACTCGCTTTCTTT

clone_size: hyperexpanded
d_call: NA
j_call: TRBJ2-7
v_call: TRBV7-9
cdr3_aa: CASSLVFGDEQYF
cdr3_nt: TGTGCCAGCAGCTTAGTTTTCGGGGACGAGCAGTACTTC

clone_size: few
d_call: NA
j_call: TRBJ1-2
v_call: TRBV30
cdr3_aa: CAWEYGAGVIDGYTF
cdr3_nt: TGTGCCTGGGAGTATGGGGCAGGGGTAATCGATGGCTACACCTTC

clone_size: NA
d_call: TRBD2
j_call: TRBJ2-7
v_call: TRBV6-6
cdr3_aa: CASSYSDSGSYEQYF
cdr3_nt: TGTGCCAGCAGTTACTCCGATAGCGGGAGCTACGAGCAGTACTTC

clone_size: NA
d_call: NA
j_call: TRBJ1-4
v_call: TRBV27
cdr3_aa: CASSSLPGGENEKLFF
cdr3_nt: TGTGCCAGCAGTTCTCTCCCCGGGGGGGAAAATGAAAAACTGTTTTTT

clone_size: NA
d_call: NA
j_call: TRBJ2-1
v_call: TRBV6-5
cdr3_aa: CASSYSASSYNEQFF
cdr3_nt: TGTGCCAGCAGTTACTCGGCTAGTAGCTACAATGAGCAGTTCTTC